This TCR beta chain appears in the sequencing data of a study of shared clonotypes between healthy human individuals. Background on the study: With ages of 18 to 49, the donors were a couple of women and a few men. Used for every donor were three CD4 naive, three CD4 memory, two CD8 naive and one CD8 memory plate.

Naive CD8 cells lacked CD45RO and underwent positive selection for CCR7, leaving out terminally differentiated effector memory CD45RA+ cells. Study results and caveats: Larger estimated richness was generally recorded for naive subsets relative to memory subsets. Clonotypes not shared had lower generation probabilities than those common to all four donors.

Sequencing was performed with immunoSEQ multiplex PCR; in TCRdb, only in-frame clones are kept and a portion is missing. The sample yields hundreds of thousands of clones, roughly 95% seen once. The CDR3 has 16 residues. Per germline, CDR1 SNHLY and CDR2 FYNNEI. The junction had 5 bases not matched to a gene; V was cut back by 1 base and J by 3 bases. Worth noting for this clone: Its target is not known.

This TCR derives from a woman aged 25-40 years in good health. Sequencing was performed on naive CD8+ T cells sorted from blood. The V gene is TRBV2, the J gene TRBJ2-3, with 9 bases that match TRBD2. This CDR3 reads CASSEGSGRYTDTQYF. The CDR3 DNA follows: TGTGCCAGCAGTGAAGGCAGCGGGAGGTATACAGATACGCAGTATTTT.